Sequencing of this TCR beta chain was carried out in a study of naive and memory T cell subsets. CMV status came from CD4+ T cell IFNgamma after overnight CMV lysate stimulation of fresh PBMCs. Two oligonucleotides, mixed equimolar, formed the beta constant-region primer covering TRBC1 and TRBC2. Ligated cDNA was amplified by four rounds of PCR with nested alpha and beta constant-region primers and SP2. TCRdb processed the UMI-ligation and nested PCR reads anew with MiXCR; each CDR3 protein has one entry. The repertoire consists of some 150,000 distinct CDR3 sequences, with around 15% occurring once and the leading ten covering 0.14% to 0.15%. With 0 bases clipped from V and 0 bases from J, the junction kept 4 bases outside the gene matches. This CDR3 is 16 amino acids long. From germline, CDR1 is SGDLS and CDR2 YYNGEE.

The material sequenced was naive CD4+ T cells from blood. This rearrangement joins TRBV9 to TRBJ2-7; 9 nucleotides line up with TRBD2. The TCR originated in a human donor in good health. CDR3 sequence: CASSVDGSGSSYEQYF. The CDR3 DNA reads as TGTGCCAGCAGCGTAGACGGTAGCGGGAGCTCCTACGAGCAGTACTTC.